The next 12 T cell receptor beta chains were all read from a single sample in a study of CD8+ T cells in alopecia areata. RNA, once extracted, was reverse transcribed into cDNA for use as the sequencing template. Sequencing used immunoSEQ multiplex PCR; TCRdb keeps in-frame clones, though not all of them. The table lists about 130,000 clones, 45% to 65% of them singletons. Specimen: CD4+ T cells sorted from blood, collected at week 0. The source is a human donor with alopecia areata.

This chain links TRBV28 with TRBJ2-7; D is perhaps TRBD1 (5 bases). V was clipped by 5 bases and J by 1 base, with 12 bases between them. The CDR3 is 14 amino acids. CDR1 is MDHEN and CDR2 is SYDVKM in the germline V gene. CDR3 nucleotides: TGTGCCAGCAGTAATACAGGAGTATCCTACGAGCAGTACTTC. The encoded protein is CASSNTGVSYEQYF.

The CDR3 region has the DNA TGTGCCAGCAGCCGGCCCCAGGACTCAGCTAGCACAGATACGCAGTATTTT. Encoded protein: CASSRPQDSASTDTQYF. The rearrangement links TRBV11-2 to TRBJ2-3; D possibly corresponds to TRBD2 (5 bases). The germline V gene has CDR1 SGHAT and CDR2 FQNNGV. Trimming cost V 5 bases and J 0 bases, with 18 bases left between them. This CDR3 has 17 amino acids.

The chain links TRBV5-1 to TRBJ1-3; 7 bases fit TRBD1. From germline, CDR1 is SGHRS and CDR2 YFSETQ. The CDR3 has 15 amino acids. After removal of 4 bases from V and 1 base from J, the junction contained 5 bases not matched to a gene. Here the CDR3 DNA reads TGCGCCAGCAGCGCAAAGGGACAGTCTGGAAACACCATATATTTT. It codes for CASSAKGQSGNTIYF.

V gene TRBV7-3 combines with J gene TRBJ2-3; D gene unclear. The CDR3 spans 13 residues. V lost 5 bases and J lost 8, with 14 bases in between. The germline CDR1 and CDR2 sequences are SGHTA and FQGTGA. This chain's CDR3 is CASSIDPSGTQYF. Written as DNA, the CDR3 is TGTGCCAGCAGCATCGACCCGTCCGGTACGCAGTATTTT.

The rearrangement links TRBV5-1 to TRBJ2-1; D remains ambiguous. The CDR3 covers 15 residues. V lost 4 bases, J lost 8 bases, and 19 bases lay in between. Germline V CDR1 and CDR2: SGHRS, YFSETQ. This chain's CDR3 is CASSPGWTGLDEQFF. The CDR3 bases are TGCGCCAGCAGCCCCGGCTGGACGGGTTTGGATGAGCAGTTCTTC. Full variable domain (outside the CDR3, taken from reference TRBV5-1 and TRBJ2-1): KAGVTQTPRYLIKTRGQQVTLSCSPISGHRSVSWYQQTPGQGLQFLFEYFSETQRNKGNFPGRFSGRQFSNSRSEMNVSTLELGDSALYLCASSPGWTGLDEQFFGPGTRLTVL.

The chain uses TRBV30 and TRBJ1-5; tentatively, D is TRBD1 (6 bases). Per germline, CDR1 GTSNPN and CDR2 SVGIG (reference sequence). The V end was cut by 4 bases, the J end by 7 bases, with 26 bases between. The CDR3 has 17 amino acids. The CDR3 sequence is CAWNRTTGLGMKQPQHF. The CDR3 DNA sequence: TGTGCCTGGAACCGGACCACAGGGTTGGGGATGAAACAGCCCCAGCATTTT.

The V and J genes are TRBV6-6 and TRBJ2-1, with D tentatively TRBD1 (6 bases). V was shortened by 0 bases and J by 13 bases, with 22 bases between the two germline ends. Per germline, CDR1 MNHNY and CDR2 SVGAGI (reference sequence). This CDR3 has 16 amino acids. The CDR3 region is CASSYSIQLNRVRQFF. In DNA form, the CDR3 reads TGTGCCAGCAGTTACTCGATACAACTAAACAGGGTGCGACAGTTCTTC.

This chain links TRBV10-3 with TRBJ2-5; D unclear. Germline V gene sequence: CDR1 ENHRY, CDR2 SYGVKD. CDR3 length equals 11 residues. V was clipped by 10 bases and J by 3 bases, with 9 bases between them. CDR3 loop: CATQKEETQYF. The CDR3 DNA follows: TGTGCCACTCAGAAGGAAGAGACCCAGTACTTC.

The chain uses TRBV11-3 and TRBJ2-7; D is ambiguous. V lost 0 bases and J lost 3, with 6 bases in between. Germline assignment: CDR1 SGHNT and CDR2 YENEEA. This CDR3 is 13 amino acids long. For the CDR3, the DNA is TGTGCCAGCAGCTTAGATTCAGACTACGAGCAGTACTTC. This encodes CASSLDSDYEQYF.

The rearrangement links TRBV9 to TRBJ2-3; D call uncertain. In germline, CDR1 is SGDLS, CDR2 YYNGEE. The CDR3 totals 14 residues. The V end lost 5 bases, the J end lost 3 bases, and 13 bases lay between the germline ends. The CDR3 here is CASSDSYWTDTQYF. The CDR3 DNA reads TGTGCCAGCAGTGATTCCTACTGGACAGATACGCAGTATTTT.

The J gene is TRBJ1-1, the V gene TRBV18; TRBD1 agrees at 8 bases. J lost 2 bases, V lost 5 bases, and 4 bases had no gene match. The CDR3 has 14 residues. The V gene's germline CDR1 is KGHSH and CDR2 LQKENI. CDR3 coding DNA: TGTGCCAGCTCATCCGACAGGGGTAACACTGAAGCTTTCTTT. This translates into CASSSDRGNTEAFF.

The CDR3 reads CASSFRTGGLETQYF. The DNA of the CDR3 is TGCGCCAGCAGTTTTAGGACAGGGGGCTTGGAGACCCAGTACTTC. This chain links TRBV5-1 with TRBJ2-5; the match to TRBD1 covers 11 bases. Trimming took 5 bases from V and 5 from J; bases not matched to a gene: 8. Germline values: CDR1 SGHRS, CDR2 YFSETQ. The CDR3 has 15 residues.